This TCR beta chain was sequenced for a study of CD8 T cells in ankylosing spondylitis. A remark on this clonotype: What it recognizes is unknown.

TCRdb used MiXCR to reprocess the 5' RACE reads, holding one entry per CDR3 protein. The table lists approximately 300,000 distinct CDR3 sequences, roughly 20% of them singletons. CDR3 length: 11 residues. The V gene's germline CDR1 is DFQATT and CDR2 SNEGSKA (reference sequence). Trimming left V 2 bases short and J 10 bases short, with 9 bases between. Overall study findings and caveats: Roughly eight highly homologous variants made up a TCR beta motif that seemed to typify ankylosing spondylitis blood. In ankylosing spondylitis patients, matched synovial fluid reportedly showed significant enrichment of disease-linked clones. In reactive arthritis synovial fluid and blood, some motif variants had been reported before.

The specimen sequenced was blood, either unsorted or a sorted T cell fraction (not recorded which). This chain connects TRBV20-1 to TRBJ2-1; TRBD2 is a possible D gene (6 bases). The source is a female donor with ankylosing spondylitis or in good health (not recorded which). CDR3 region: CSARTLAEQFF. The CDR3 DNA follows: TGCAGTGCTAGAACCCTAGCGGAGCAGTTCTTC.